The 16 T cell receptor beta chains reported below all come from one sample, sequenced in a study of T cell repertoires in aging, cancer and after chemotherapy. Rearranged V-D-J TRB sequences were amplified with a mixed TRB-A/B primer pool. Each CDR3 protein is one row after TCRdb ran MiXCR on the multiplex PCR reads. The data show some 11,000 distinct CDR3 sequences, 30% seen once. TCR beta rearrangements were amplified from peripheral blood genomic DNA. Sequencing used blood. These receptors came from a human donor in good health.

The V gene is TRBV27, the J gene TRBJ2-1; 14 positions match TRBD2. The junction had 13 bases not matched to a gene; V was cut back by 8 bases and J by 7 bases. The germline gives CDR1 MNHEY, CDR2 SMNVEV (reference sequence). The CDR3 extends over 17 amino acids. The CDR3 DNA reads TGTGCCAGCCTAGGACTAGCGGGAGGTCTCCATGGGAATGAGCAGTTCTTC. Protein product: CASLGLAGGLHGNEQFF.

The chain employs TRBV24-1 and TRBJ1-5; weak D call: TRBD1 (6 bases). V shed 6 bases and J shed 2 bases, with 13 bases lying between them. The CDR3 contains 15 residues. The germline gives CDR1 KGHDR, CDR2 SFDVKD. In DNA, the CDR3 is TGTGCCACCAGTCCCAGGGGCAGTGGCAATCAGCCCCAGCATTTT. Its translation: CATSPRGSGNQPQHF.

This clonotype is labeled as medium-sized (0.01 to 0.1%). The chain uses TRBV30 and TRBJ1-6, with D possibly being TRBD1 (6 bases). The CDR3 is 13 amino acids. Per germline, CDR1 GTSNPN and CDR2 SVGIG (reference sequence). Trimming took 8 bases from V and 10 from J, leaving 18 bases between them. CDR3 bases: TGTGCCCGAACCCGGGACAAAGGGTCACCCCTCCACTTT. Protein sequence: CARTRDKGSPLHF.

The chain carries TRBV20-1 and TRBJ1-1; 7 bases agree with TRBD1. The CDR3 is 11 amino acids. V gave up 3 bases and J gave up 8 bases; unmatched junction bases: 3. Germline CDR1 is DFQATT and CDR2 is SNEGSKA (reference sequence). CDR3 sequence (DNA): TGCAGTGCTAGGACAGGGACCGAAGCTTTCTTT. It translates to CSARTGTEAFF.

This clonotype was seen more than once but under ten times. The rearrangement joins TRBV7-6 to TRBJ2-5; 12 bases are shared with TRBD2. The CDR3 loop spans 16 amino acids. Germline V gene sequence: CDR1 SGHVS, CDR2 FNYEAQ. With 5 bases clipped from V and 2 bases from J, the junction kept 6 bases outside the gene matches. DNA for the CDR3: TGTGCCAGCAGCGCCGCCGGGACTAGCGGGCAAGAGACCCAGTACTTC. Its translation is CASSAAGTSGQETQYF.

The rearrangement joins TRBV11-2 to TRBJ2-1; no clear D gene. CDR1 and CDR2 from the germline V gene are SGHAT and FQNNGV. The CDR3 length is 13 residues. V lost 4 bases and J 5 bases, leaving 9 bases between the germline ends. CDR3 amino acids: CASSSYPNNEQFF. The CDR3 DNA reads as TGTGCCAGCAGCTCCTACCCCAACAATGAGCAGTTCTTC.

The chain carries TRBV6-2 or TRBV6-3 and TRBJ1-5, with TRBD1 identical over 9 bases. The V gene end was trimmed by 5 bases and the J gene end by 9 bases; junction bases not matched to a gene: 8. The CDR3 loop spans 14 amino acids. Germline V gene data show CDR1 as MNHEY and CDR2 as SVGEGT. DNA of the CDR3: TGTGCCAGCAGTCCCGGGACAGGGTTTCGGCCCCAGCATTTT. As protein: CASSPGTGFRPQHF.

This clonotype was observed a few times. This chain joins TRBV19 and TRBJ2-3; TRBD1 matches at 7 bases. V was clipped by 4 bases and J by 3 bases; unmatched bases: 28. Germline assignment: CDR1 LNHDA and CDR2 SQIVND (reference sequence). CDR3 length equals 22 residues. CDR3 nucleotides: TGTGCCAGTAGTACACAGGTCCCCGGGACAGATTGGGCGAGGCCACAAACAGATACGCAGTATTTT. Encoded protein: CASSTQVPGTDWARPQTDTQYF.

The genes are TRBV6-5 and TRBJ1-1; possible D gene TRBD1, 5 bases. Germline V gene sequence: CDR1 MNHEY, CDR2 SVGAGI. Trimming stripped 7 bases from V and 12 bases from J, with 15 bases between. This CDR3 is 11 amino acids long. In DNA, the CDR3 is TGTGCCAGCATTTGGCGGGGGTTAACTTTCTTT. Amino acid sequence: CASIWRGLTFF.

V usage is TRBV28 and J usage is TRBJ1-4, with 7 bases lining up with TRBD1. Germline trimming cut 2 bases from V and 5 bases from J; bases unmatched to any gene: 5. The germline CDR1 and CDR2 sequences are MDHEN and SYDVKM. The CDR3 has 15 amino acids. Here the CDR3 reads CASSLGGQKNEKLFF. The DNA of the CDR3 is TGTGCCAGCAGTTTAGGGGGACAGAAGAATGAAAAACTGTTTTTT.

The CDR3 region is CASSPGGGNSPLHF. The DNA of the CDR3 is TGTGCCAGCTCACCAGGGGGCGGTAATTCACCCCTCCACTTT. The chain is built from TRBV18 and TRBJ1-6; D might be TRBD1 (6 bases). Trimming took off 2 bases at V and 6 bases at J, with 8 bases between the two ends. The CDR3 spans 14 residues. Germline loops: CDR1 KGHSH, CDR2 LQKENI.

V gene TRBV7-6 combines with J gene TRBJ2-3; TRBD2 matches at 9 bases. The V and J ends lost 5 bases and 3 bases, in that order; junction bases with no gene match: 6. The CDR3 loop spans 15 amino acids. Germline V CDR1 and CDR2: SGHVS, FNYEAQ. CDR3 sequence: CASSTLAGKTDTQYF. CDR3 bases: TGTGCCAGCAGCACCCTAGCGGGAAAAACAGATACGCAGTATTTT.

The chain combines TRBV28 with TRBJ1-4, with 7 nucleotides matching TRBD1. Germline-derived CDR1 and CDR2 are MDHEN and SYDVKM. The CDR3 spans 12 residues. Trimming at V came to 6 bases and at J to 7 bases, leaving 2 bases not matched to a gene. The CDR3 loop reads CASRTGSEKLFF. The CDR3 coding sequence is TGTGCCAGCAGGACAGGGAGTGAAAAACTGTTTTTT.

Only a few counts were recorded for this clonotype. J is TRBJ1-1 and V is TRBV6-2 or TRBV6-3, with no clear D. The V and J ends lost 4 bases and 1 base respectively, with 10 bases between them. Germline V CDR1 and CDR2: MNHEY, SVGEGT. The CDR3 has 14 residues. The CDR3, as DNA: TGTGCCAGCAGTTCTAACGTGAAGAACACTGAAGCTTTCTTT. It is translated as CASSSNVKNTEAFF.

The CDR3 DNA is TGTGCCAGCAGTCAACAGGGGGCGCAGAAAACTGAAGCTTTCTTT. Residues: CASSQQGAQKTEAFF. The chain recombines TRBV12-3 or TRBV12-4 with TRBJ1-1; TRBD1 matches 9 bases. J lost 5 bases, V lost 5 bases, and 9 bases had no gene match. The CDR3 has 15 residues.

V gene TRBV20-1 combines with J gene TRBJ2-2; TRBD1 matches at 10 bases. Per germline, CDR1 DFQATT and CDR2 SNEGSKA (reference sequence). V dropped 3 bases and J dropped 3; count of bases not matched to a gene: 7. CDR3 size: 16 residues. The CDR3 is CSARIPGTGDTGELFF. CDR3 bases: TGCAGTGCTAGGATCCCCGGGACAGGGGACACCGGGGAGCTGTTTTTT.